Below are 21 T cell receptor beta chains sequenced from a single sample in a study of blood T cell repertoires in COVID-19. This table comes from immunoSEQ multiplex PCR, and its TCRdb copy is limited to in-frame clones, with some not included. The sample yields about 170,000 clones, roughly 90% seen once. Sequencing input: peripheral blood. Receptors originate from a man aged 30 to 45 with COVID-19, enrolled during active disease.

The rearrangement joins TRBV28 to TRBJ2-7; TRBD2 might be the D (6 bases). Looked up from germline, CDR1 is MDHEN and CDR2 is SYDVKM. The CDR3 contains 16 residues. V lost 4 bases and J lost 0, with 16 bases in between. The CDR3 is CASSSFGGRSSYEQYF. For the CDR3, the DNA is TGTGCCAGCAGTTCCTTCGGGGGTAGGAGCTCCTACGAGCAGTACTTC.

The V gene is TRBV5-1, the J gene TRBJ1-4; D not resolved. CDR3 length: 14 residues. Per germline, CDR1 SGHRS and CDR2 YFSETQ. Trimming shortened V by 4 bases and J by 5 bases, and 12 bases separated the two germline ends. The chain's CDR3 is CASSVDTFNEKLFF. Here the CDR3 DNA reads TGCGCCAGCAGCGTCGACACTTTCAATGAAAAACTGTTTTTT.

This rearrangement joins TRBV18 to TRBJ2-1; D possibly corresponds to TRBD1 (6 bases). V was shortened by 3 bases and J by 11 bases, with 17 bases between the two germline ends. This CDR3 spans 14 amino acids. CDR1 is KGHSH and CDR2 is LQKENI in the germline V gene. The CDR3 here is CASSPQPGDVKQFF. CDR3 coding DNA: TGTGCCAGCTCACCCCAGCCAGGGGACGTTAAGCAGTTCTTC. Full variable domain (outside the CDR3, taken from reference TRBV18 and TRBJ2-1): NAGVMQNPRHLVRRRGQEARLRCSPMKGHSHVYWYRQLPEEGLKFMVYLQKENIIDESGMPKERFSAEFPKEGPSILRIQQVVRGDSAAYFCASSPQPGDVKQFFGPGTRLTVL.

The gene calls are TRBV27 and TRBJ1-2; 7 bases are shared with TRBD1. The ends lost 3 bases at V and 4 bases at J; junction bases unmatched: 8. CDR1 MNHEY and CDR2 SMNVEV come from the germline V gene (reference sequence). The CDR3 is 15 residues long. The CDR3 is CASSLTKQGSYGYTF. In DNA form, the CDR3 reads TGTGCCAGCAGTTTGACAAAACAGGGGTCCTATGGCTACACCTTC.

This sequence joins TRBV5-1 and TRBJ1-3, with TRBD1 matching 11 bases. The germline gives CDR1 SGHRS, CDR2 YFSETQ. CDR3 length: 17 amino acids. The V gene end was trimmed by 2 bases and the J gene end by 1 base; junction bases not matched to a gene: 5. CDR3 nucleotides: TGCGCCAGCAGCTTCTCAGGACAGGGGGCGTCTGGAAACACCATATATTTT. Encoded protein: CASSFSGQGASGNTIYF.

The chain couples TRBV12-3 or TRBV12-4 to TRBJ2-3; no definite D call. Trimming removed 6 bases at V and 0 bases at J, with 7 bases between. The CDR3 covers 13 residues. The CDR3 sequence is CASRPTSTDTQYF. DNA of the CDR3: TGTGCCAGCAGACCCACTAGCACAGATACGCAGTATTTT.

The CDR3 spells CASSPDDRNGYTF. The CDR3, as DNA: TGTGCCAGTAGTCCCGATGACAGAAATGGCTACACCTTC. The chain couples TRBV19 to TRBJ1-2, with a possible D match to TRBD1 (5 bases). Germline assignment: CDR1 LNHDA and CDR2 SQIVND (reference sequence). Trimming shortened V by 5 bases and J by 6 bases, and 13 bases separated the two germline ends. This CDR3 has 13 amino acids.

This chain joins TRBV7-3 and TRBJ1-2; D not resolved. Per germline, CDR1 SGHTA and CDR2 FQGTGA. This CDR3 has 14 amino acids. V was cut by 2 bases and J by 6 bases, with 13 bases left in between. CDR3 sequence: CASSLVLREDGYTF. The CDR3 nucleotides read TGTGCCAGCAGCTTAGTTCTGAGGGAGGATGGCTACACCTTC.

This chain's CDR3 is CASSFRRQNTEAFF. In DNA form, the CDR3 reads TGTGCCAGCAGCTTCCGTAGACAGAACACTGAAGCTTTCTTT. The chain couples TRBV5-4 to TRBJ1-1, with D hard to call. Per germline, CDR1 SGHNT and CDR2 YYREEE (reference sequence). The ends were cut back, 2 bases at V and 1 base at J, with 9 bases in the middle. This CDR3 has 14 amino acids.

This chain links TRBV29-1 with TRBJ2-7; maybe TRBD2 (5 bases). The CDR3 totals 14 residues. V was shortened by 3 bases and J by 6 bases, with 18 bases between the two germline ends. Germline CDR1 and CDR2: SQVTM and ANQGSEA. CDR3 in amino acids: CSVEVAQRSSEQYF. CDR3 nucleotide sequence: TGCAGCGTTGAGGTGGCTCAGCGGAGTAGCGAGCAGTACTTC.

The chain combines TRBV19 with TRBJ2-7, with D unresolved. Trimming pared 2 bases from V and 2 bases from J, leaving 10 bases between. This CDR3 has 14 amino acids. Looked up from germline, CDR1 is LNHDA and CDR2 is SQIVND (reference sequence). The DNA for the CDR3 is TGTGCCAGTAGTATAACAAGTGATACCTACGAGCAGTACTTC. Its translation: CASSITSDTYEQYF.

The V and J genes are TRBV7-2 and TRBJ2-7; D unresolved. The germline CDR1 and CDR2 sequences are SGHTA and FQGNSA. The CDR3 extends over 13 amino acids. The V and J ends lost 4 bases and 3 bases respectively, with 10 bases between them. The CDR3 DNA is TGTGCCAGCAGCTCCGCCGAGTTCTACGAGCAGTACTTC. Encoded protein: CASSSAEFYEQYF.

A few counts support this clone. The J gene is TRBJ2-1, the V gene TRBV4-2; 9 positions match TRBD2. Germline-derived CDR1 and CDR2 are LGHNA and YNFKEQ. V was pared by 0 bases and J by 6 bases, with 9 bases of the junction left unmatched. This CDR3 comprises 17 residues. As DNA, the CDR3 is TGTGCCAGCAGCCAAGAACCAGCGGGAGGTCCGGGCAATGAGCAGTTCTTC. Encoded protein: CASSQEPAGGPGNEQFF.

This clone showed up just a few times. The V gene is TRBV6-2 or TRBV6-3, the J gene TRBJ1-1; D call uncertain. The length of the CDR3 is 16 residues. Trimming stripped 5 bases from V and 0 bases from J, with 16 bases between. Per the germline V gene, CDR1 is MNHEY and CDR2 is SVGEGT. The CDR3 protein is CASSLRAGIMNTEAFF. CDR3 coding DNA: TGTGCCAGCAGTCTGCGTGCCGGGATTATGAACACTGAAGCTTTCTTT.

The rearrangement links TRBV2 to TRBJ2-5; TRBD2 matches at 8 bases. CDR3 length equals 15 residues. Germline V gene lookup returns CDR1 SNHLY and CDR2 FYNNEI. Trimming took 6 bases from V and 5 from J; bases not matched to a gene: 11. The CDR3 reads CASSPGLVLVETQYF. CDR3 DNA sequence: TGTGCCAGCAGCCCGGGACTAGTGTTGGTGGAGACCCAGTACTTC.

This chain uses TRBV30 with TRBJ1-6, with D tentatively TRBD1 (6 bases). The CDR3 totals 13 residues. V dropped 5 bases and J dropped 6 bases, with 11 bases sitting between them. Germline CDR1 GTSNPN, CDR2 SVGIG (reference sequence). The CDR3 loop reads CAWSGTTNSPLHF. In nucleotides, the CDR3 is TGTGCCTGGTCCGGGACAACTAATTCACCCCTCCACTTT.

In DNA, the CDR3 is TGTGCCAGCAGCCCCCGCACGGGGGTGGCCTACGAGCAGTACTTC. Translating it yields CASSPRTGVAYEQYF. The chain links TRBV9 to TRBJ2-7, with D perhaps TRBD2 (6 bases). Trimming removed 4 bases at V and 2 bases at J, with 16 bases between. CDR3 length: 15 amino acids. Germline CDR1 SGDLS, CDR2 YYNGEE. Together with reference TRBV9 and TRBJ2-7, the CDR3 gives the full variable domain: DSGVTQTPKHLITATGQRVTLRCSPRSGDLSVYWYQQSLDQGLQFLIQYYNGEERAKGNILERFSAQQFPDLHSELNLSSLELGDSALYFCASSPRTGVAYEQYFGPGTRLTVT.

As DNA, the CDR3 is TGCAGCGTTGGGGTGAACAGCCAACGTCAAGAAGCTTTCTTT. Translated: CSVGVNSQRQEAFF. V and J are TRBV29-1 and TRBJ1-1; D is ambiguous. The CDR3 has 14 residues. Germline CDR1 reads SQVTM; CDR2 reads ANQGSEA. With 4 bases removed from V and 8 bases from J, the gap between germline ends came to 20 bases.

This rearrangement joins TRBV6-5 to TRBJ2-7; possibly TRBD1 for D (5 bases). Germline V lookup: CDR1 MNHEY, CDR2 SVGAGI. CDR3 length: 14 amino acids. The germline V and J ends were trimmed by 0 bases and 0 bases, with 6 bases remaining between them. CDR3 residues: CASSYSGVSYEQYF. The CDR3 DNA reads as TGTGCCAGCAGTTACTCAGGGGTCTCCTACGAGCAGTACTTC.

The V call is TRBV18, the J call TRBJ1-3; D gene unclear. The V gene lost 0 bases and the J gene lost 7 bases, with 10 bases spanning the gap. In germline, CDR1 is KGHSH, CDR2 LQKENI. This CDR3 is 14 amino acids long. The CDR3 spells CASSPPAGINTIYF. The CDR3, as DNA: TGTGCCAGCTCACCACCTGCGGGGATTAACACCATATATTTT.

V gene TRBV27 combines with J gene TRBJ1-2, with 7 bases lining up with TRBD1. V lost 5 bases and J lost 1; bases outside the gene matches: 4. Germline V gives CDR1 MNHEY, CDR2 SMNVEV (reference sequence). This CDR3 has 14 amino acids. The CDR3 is CASSLTGVNYGYTF. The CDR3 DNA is TGTGCCAGCAGTCTAACAGGGGTTAACTATGGCTACACCTTC.